This TCR beta chain was obtained from a study of T cell responses to AZD1222 COVID-19 vaccine. Findings and limits, study-wide: The donors showed a predominance of white British ancestry and of females, with possible underestimation of clonal diversity. AZD1222 recipients seropositive at baseline numbered only six.

Turning to this clone: Its antigen is still unknown.

The assay was immunoSEQ multiplex PCR, and TCRdb's table has in-frame clones only and misses some. The sample holds tens of thousands of clones; approximately 91% are singletons and the top ten take 5%. CDR1 and CDR2 (germline): SGHRS, YFSETQ. The CDR3 sequence is 15 residues long. The V segment lost 5 bases and the J segment 0 bases; nucleotides outside the gene matches: 7. Whether given at about 4 or about 12 weeks, second doses were pooled. V usage is TRBV5-1 and J usage is TRBJ2-7, with 8 positions matching TRBD2. The receptor's source is an adult who received the AZD1222 COVID-19 vaccine. Sequenced material: peripheral blood, taken 28 days after the second AZD1222 dose. The chain's CDR3 is CASSLVAGPSYEQYF. The DNA for the CDR3 is TGCGCCAGCAGTCTGGTAGCGGGGCCCTCCTACGAGCAGTACTTC.